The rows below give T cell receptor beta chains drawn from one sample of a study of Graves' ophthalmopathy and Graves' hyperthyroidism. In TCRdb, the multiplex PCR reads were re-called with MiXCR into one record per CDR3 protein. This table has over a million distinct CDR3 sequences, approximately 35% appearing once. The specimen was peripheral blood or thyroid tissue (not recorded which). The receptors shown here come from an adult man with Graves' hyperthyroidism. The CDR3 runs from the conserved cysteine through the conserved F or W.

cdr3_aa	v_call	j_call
CASSLDSTGGQETQYF	TRBV5-1	TRBJ2-5
CASSNRGPDYGYTF	TRBV28	TRBJ1-2
CASSEDLTVQETQYF	TRBV2	TRBJ2-5
CSASGQGGTEAFF	TRBV20-1	TRBJ1-1
CASDFNTEAFF	TRBV28	TRBJ1-1
CASSLEGGPYQETQYF	TRBV14	TRBJ2-5
CASSPLLGGGEAFF	TRBV12-3/TRBV12-4	TRBJ1-1
CASSSTGSQPQHF	TRBV4-1	TRBJ1-5
CASSRSPLLHPDEQYF	TRBV6-5	TRBJ2-7
CASSSLTGGDGNTIYF	TRBV28	TRBJ1-3
CASSIGVRGRGRQPQHF	TRBV19	TRBJ1-5
CASSPNSISYEQYF	TRBV7-9	TRBJ2-7
CSVGDRVGAFF	TRBV29-1	TRBJ1-1
CASSEKPGRKGETQYF	TRBV2	TRBJ2-5
CAWNRDRNVDGYTF	TRBV30	TRBJ1-2
CSARTDRVKVYTF	TRBV20-1	TRBJ1-2
CASSRGLTYEQYF	TRBV3-1	TRBJ2-7
CSSVEGGPQPQHF	TRBV29-1	TRBJ1-5
CASSLGGDNTGELFF	TRBV7-9	TRBJ2-2
CSVTTGDSANTEAFF	TRBV29-1	TRBJ1-1
CASSQAPGAVYGDTF	TRBV4-1	TRBJ1-2
CASSAGRGLAGGHEQYF	TRBV5-1	TRBJ2-7
CASSRRRDRGGEQYF	TRBV7-8	TRBJ2-7
CATTGDRGFSRNTEAFF	TRBV15	TRBJ1-1
CASSLDGTGENMNTEAFF	TRBV5-1	TRBJ1-1
CASSTQDPYEQYF	TRBV5-1	TRBJ2-7
CSVGDSGETQYF	TRBV29-1	TRBJ2-5
CAWRRQAGQPQHF	TRBV30	TRBJ1-5
CAISEGGHTEAFF	TRBV10-3	TRBJ1-1
CASRGAGEGETQYF	TRBV7-6	TRBJ2-5
CASNPTGLNEQYF	TRBV5-5	TRBJ2-7